This paragraph reports one T cell receptor (beta chain). Data came from immunoSEQ multiplex PCR; TCRdb stores just in-frame clones and leaves some out. Found here are just under 150,000 clones, 87% of them singletons; the top ten hold 35% to 40%. This sample was included in a study of blood T cell repertoires in COVID-19. Germline V gene sequence: CDR1 SGHRS, CDR2 YFSETQ. Trimming shortened V by 5 bases and J by 0 bases, and 12 bases separated the two germline ends. The CDR3 is made up of 14 amino acids. The sequence was obtained from a man aged 45-65 years who had recovered from COVID-19. The chain recombines TRBV5-1 with TRBJ2-7, with D hard to call. Sequencing used peripheral blood. The CDR3 loop reads CASSSLMSSYEQYF. In DNA, the CDR3 is TGCGCCAGCAGTAGTCTTATGAGCTCCTACGAGCAGTACTTC.